These 32 T cell receptor beta chains were sequenced from one sample in a study of T cell responses to AZD1222 COVID-19 vaccine. The data were produced by immunoSEQ multiplex PCR, yet TCRdb's version contains in-frame clones alone and is incomplete. The profile shows 120,000 or so clones, about 79% of them singletons. This specimen consisted of peripheral blood, obtained 28 days after the second AZD1222 dose. These receptors originate from an adult who received the AZD1222 COVID-19 vaccine.

With respect to this clone: This sample also contains other DNA sequences that code for the same CDR3. The chain is built from TRBV6-5 and TRBJ2-1; D perhaps matches TRBD2 (5 bases). This CDR3 is built from 14 residues. V gave up 5 bases and J gave up 4 bases, with 12 bases separating them. In germline, CDR1 is MNHEY, CDR2 SVGAGI. This CDR3 reads CASSPGGGYNEQFF. The DNA of the CDR3 is TGTGCCAGCAGTCCCGGAGGAGGATACAATGAGCAGTTCTTC.

The chain is built from TRBV5-1 and TRBJ2-1, with TRBD1 identical over 7 bases. CDR1 SGHRS and CDR2 YFSETQ come from the germline V gene. V was pared by 9 bases and J by 5 bases, with 11 bases of the junction left unmatched. CDR3 length: 14 residues. Written as DNA, the CDR3 is TGCGCCACCAGGGTCTCGACAGGGAACAATGAGCAGTTCTTC. Residues: CATRVSTGNNEQFF. Full variable domain (rest looked up from reference TRBV5-1 and TRBJ2-1): KAGVTQTPRYLIKTRGQQVTLSCSPISGHRSVSWYQQTPGQGLQFLFEYFSETQRNKGNFPGRFSGRQFSNSRSEMNVSTLELGDSALYLCATRVSTGNNEQFFGPGTRLTVL.

V is TRBV9 and J is TRBJ1-3, with D possibly being TRBD1 (6 bases). Trimming took 4 bases from V and 4 from J, leaving 15 bases between them. Germline CDR1 SGDLS, CDR2 YYNGEE. This CDR3 comprises 15 residues. The CDR3 protein is CASSSRTATGNTIYF. CDR3 nucleotides: TGTGCCAGCAGCTCCCGGACAGCAACGGGAAACACCATATATTTT.

This chain uses TRBV24-1 with TRBJ2-5; no reliable D call. From germline, CDR1 is KGHDR and CDR2 SFDVKD. V was shortened by 0 bases and J by 5 bases, with 15 bases between the two germline ends. This CDR3 spans 16 amino acids. This chain's CDR3 is CATSDLPRKGPETQYF. The DNA of the CDR3 is TGTGCCACCAGTGATTTGCCCAGGAAAGGGCCCGAGACCCAGTACTTC.

V and J are TRBV28 and TRBJ1-2; 10 bases line up with TRBD1. This CDR3 has 14 amino acids. Trimming at V came to 8 bases and at J to 8 bases, leaving 11 bases not matched to a gene. The V gene's germline CDR1 is MDHEN and CDR2 SYDVKM. The CDR3 is CASGREGQGDGYTF. CDR3 coding DNA: TGTGCCAGCGGTAGAGAAGGACAGGGGGACGGCTACACCTTC.

This sequence joins TRBV19 and TRBJ2-5, with D maybe TRBD1 (5 bases). The CDR3 runs 15 residues. Germline V gives CDR1 LNHDA, CDR2 SQIVND (reference sequence). V shed 5 bases and J shed 2 bases, with 15 bases lying between them. CDR3 region: CASSPFWGLQETQYF. The CDR3, as DNA: TGTGCCAGTAGTCCCTTTTGGGGCCTACAAGAGACCCAGTACTTC. Supplemented by reference TRBV19 and TRBJ2-5, the full variable domain reads DGGITQSPKYLFRKEGQNVTLSCEQNLNHDAMYWYRQDPGQGLRLIYYSQIVNDFQKGDIAEGYSVSREKKESFPLTVTSAQKNPTAFYLCASSPFWGLQETQYFGPGTRLLVL.

V usage is TRBV6-4 and J usage is TRBJ2-2, with 10 bases that match TRBD2. V lost 0 bases to trimming and J lost 10 bases; unmatched junction nucleotides: 8. The CDR3 totals 16 residues. Germline values: CDR1 MRHNA, CDR2 SNTAGT. The CDR3 region has the DNA TGTGCCAGCAGTGACTCGCCAGCGGGGGGGCCGGAGGAGCTGTTTTTT. This encodes CASSDSPAGGPEELFF.

CDR3 DNA: TGTGCCAGCAGCTTCAAGGTCGCGGCTTTCTTT. Amino acids: CASSFKVAAFF. The chain is built from TRBV7-2 and TRBJ1-1; unclear D gene. This CDR3 spans 11 amino acids. Trimming took 3 bases from V and 11 from J, leaving 10 bases between them. Germline V gene sequence: CDR1 SGHTA, CDR2 FQGNSA. The whole variable domain, remainder taken from reference TRBV7-2 and TRBJ1-1, is GAGVSQSPSNKVTEKGKDVELRCDPISGHTALYWYRQSLGQGLEFLIYFQGNSAPDKSGLPSDRFSAERTGGSVSTLTIQRTQQEDSAVYLCASSFKVAAFFGQGTRLTVV.

V is TRBV6-5 and J is TRBJ2-7; a possible D gene is TRBD1 (6 bases). The V and J ends lost 3 bases and 5 bases respectively, with 14 bases between them. CDR3 length equals 14 residues. Per the germline V gene, CDR1 is MNHEY and CDR2 is SVGAGI. CDR3 in amino acids: CASSYRQARDEQYF. DNA for the CDR3: TGTGCCAGCAGTTATCGACAGGCGAGGGACGAGCAGTACTTC.

The chain combines TRBV19 with TRBJ2-2; D possibly corresponds to TRBD1 (5 bases). Germline CDR1 is LNHDA and CDR2 is SQIVND (reference sequence). The V and J ends lost 5 bases and 4 bases respectively, with 11 bases between them. CDR3 size: 14 residues. The CDR3 sequence: CASSHIGVTGELFF. CDR3 bases: TGTGCCAGTAGTCACATAGGGGTCACCGGGGAGCTGTTTTTT. Looking up the rest from reference TRBV19 and TRBJ2-2 gives the full variable domain: DGGITQSPKYLFRKEGQNVTLSCEQNLNHDAMYWYRQDPGQGLRLIYYSQIVNDFQKGDIAEGYSVSREKKESFPLTVTSAQKNPTAFYLCASSHIGVTGELFFGEGSRLTVL.

About this clone: Additional DNA sequences in this sample encode the identical CDR3. Written as DNA, the CDR3 is TGTGCCAGCAGCTCCCAGGGCTACGAGCAGTACTTC. It encodes CASSSQGYEQYF. J is TRBJ2-7 and V is TRBV7-2, with a possible D match to TRBD1 (5 bases). Trimming took off 4 bases at V and 3 bases at J, with 7 bases between the two ends. Germline V gene sequence: CDR1 SGHTA, CDR2 FQGNSA. The CDR3 is 12 amino acids.

CDR3 nucleotides: TGTGCCAGCAGCCCCCCCGCCCGTCCGGGCTACACCTTC. It codes for CASSPPARPGYTF. V gene TRBV11-2 combines with J gene TRBJ1-2; D remains ambiguous. The CDR3 spans 13 residues. Per the germline V gene, CDR1 is SGHAT and CDR2 is FQNNGV. V shed 5 bases and J shed 8 bases, with 15 bases lying between them. The complete variable domain, with remaining parts taken from reference TRBV11-2 and TRBJ1-2, reads EAGVAQSPRYKIIEKRQSVAFWCNPISGHATLYWYQQILGQGPKLLIQFQNNGVVDDSQLPKDRFSAERLKGVDSTLKIQPAKLEDSAVYLCASSPPARPGYTFGSGTRLTVV.

The chain combines TRBV27 with TRBJ1-2; D unclear. The germline V gene has CDR1 MNHEY and CDR2 SMNVEV (reference sequence). V was trimmed by 6 bases and J by 4 bases, leaving 12 bases between them. The CDR3 loop spans 13 amino acids. As DNA, the CDR3 is TGTGCCAGCAGAGATGCCAGCCGCTATGGCTACACCTTC. Its translation: CASRDASRYGYTF.

The chain recombines TRBV5-1 with TRBJ2-2; TRBD1 matches at 8 bases. The V and J ends lost 1 base and 5 bases, in that order; junction bases with no gene match: 1. From germline, CDR1 is SGHRS and CDR2 YFSETQ. The CDR3 is 14 residues long. Written as DNA, the CDR3 is TGCGCCAGCAGCTTGACAGGGGGAACCGGGGAGCTGTTTTTT. The encoded protein is CASSLTGGTGELFF.

The chain uses TRBV5-6 and TRBJ1-4; no clear D. The CDR3 runs to 13 residues. V shed 0 bases and J shed 5 bases, with 5 bases lying between them. Germline V gene data show CDR1 as SGHDT and CDR2 as YYEEEE. The CDR3 loop reads CASSLELNEKLFF. CDR3 sequence (DNA): TGTGCCAGCAGCTTGGAGTTAAATGAAAAACTGTTTTTT.

The chain combines TRBV18 with TRBJ1-5, with D possibly matching TRBD1 (5 bases). Germline CDR1 reads KGHSH; CDR2 reads LQKENI. V was pared by 4 bases and J by 4 bases, with 20 bases between. The CDR3 loop spans 17 amino acids. The CDR3 reads CASSRERMGGGNQPQHF. The CDR3 DNA is TGTGCCAGCTCACGTGAAAGGATGGGGGGAGGGAATCAGCCCCAGCATTTT. The full variable domain, completed using reference TRBV18 and TRBJ1-5, is NAGVMQNPRHLVRRRGQEARLRCSPMKGHSHVYWYRQLPEEGLKFMVYLQKENIIDESGMPKERFSAEFPKEGPSILRIQQVVRGDSAAYFCASSRERMGGGNQPQHFGDGTRLSIL.

V and J are TRBV21-1 and TRBJ2-7; the DNA was not compared with TRBD1, the D call given in the table. TRBV21-1 is listed as a pseudogene. The CDR3 totals 20 residues. The CDR3 DNA is TGTGCCAGCGCGTTCGTCCGGGACAGGGGCCCTTCACCCCCAATCTACGAGCAGTACTTC. Protein: CASAFVRDRGPSPPIYEQYF.

This chain connects TRBV14 to TRBJ1-2; 7 bases align to TRBD1. The trim removed 3 bases at V and 8 bases at J, leaving 15 bases unmatched. Germline V gene lookup returns CDR1 SGHDN and CDR2 FVKESK. The CDR3 totals 16 residues. CDR3 sequence: CASSHGQVGAPGGYTF. CDR3 in DNA: TGTGCCAGCAGCCACGGACAGGTCGGGGCCCCTGGGGGCTACACCTTC.

This chain uses TRBV7-9 with TRBJ2-6; a weak D match, TRBD1 (5 bases). The CDR3 extends over 13 amino acids. Germline CDR1 reads SEHNR; CDR2 reads FQNEAQ (reference sequence). The CDR3 DNA is TGTGCATGCGAACAGGCCGGGGCCAACGTCCTGACTTTC. This translates into CACEQAGANVLTF.

The V call is TRBV5-1, the J call TRBJ2-1; 10 bases are a match to TRBD2. The CDR3 spans 18 residues. The ends lost 1 base at V and 4 bases at J; junction bases unmatched: 11. Germline lookup yields CDR1 SGHRS and CDR2 YFSETQ. The CDR3 region has the DNA TGCGCCAGCAGCTTGTCCTCAGCGGGGGGGCAGAGATACAATGAGCAGTTCTTC. Protein: CASSLSSAGGQRYNEQFF.

The chain links TRBV20-1 to TRBJ1-2; no firm D call. Germline CDR1 reads DFQATT; CDR2 reads SNEGSKA (reference sequence). The CDR3 contains 15 residues. V lost 3 bases, J lost 0 bases, and 14 bases lay in between. The CDR3: CSASYPVVTNYGYTF. DNA for the CDR3: TGCAGTGCTAGTTACCCGGTCGTTACTAACTATGGCTACACCTTC.

This chain joins TRBV19 and TRBJ1-2; D might be TRBD1 (5 bases). Germline CDR1 is LNHDA and CDR2 is SQIVND (reference sequence). V was shortened by 3 bases and J by 7 bases, with 15 bases between the two germline ends. The CDR3 loop spans 14 amino acids. CDR3 DNA: TGTGCCAGTAGTATGCCCGGGCAGGGAACTGGCTACACCTTC. It translates to CASSMPGQGTGYTF.

The gene calls are TRBV4-1 and TRBJ1-5; D might be TRBD1 (6 bases). CDR1 and CDR2 (germline): MGHRA, YSYEKL. This CDR3 has 15 amino acids. V was clipped by 4 bases and J by 3 bases, with 13 bases between them. The CDR3: CASSPSGAVNQPQHF. The CDR3 bases are TGCGCCAGCAGCCCGTCAGGGGCTGTCAATCAGCCCCAGCATTTT.

This clone was counted once. The J gene is TRBJ1-1, the V gene TRBV6-5, with TRBD1 as a possible D gene (6 bases). Germline-derived CDR1 and CDR2 are MNHEY and SVGAGI. This CDR3 contains 14 residues. The V end was cut by 5 bases, the J end by 7 bases, with 17 bases between. This CDR3 is CASSPHDRTHEAFF. CDR3 sequence (DNA): TGTGCCAGCAGTCCTCACGACAGGACCCATGAAGCTTTCTTT.

The genes are TRBV27 and TRBJ1-6; 7 nucleotides align to TRBD1. From germline, CDR1 is MNHEY and CDR2 SMNVEV (reference sequence). This CDR3 contains 14 residues. The V and J ends lost 6 bases and 5 bases, in that order; junction bases with no gene match: 4. The CDR3 region has the DNA TGTGCCAGCAGACCGGGACAGAATAATTCACCCCTCCACTTT. As protein: CASRPGQNNSPLHF.

The chain combines TRBV28 with TRBJ2-7; D might be TRBD2 (6 bases). Germline V CDR1 and CDR2: MDHEN, SYDVKM. The length of the CDR3 is 19 residues. With 6 bases removed from V and 3 bases from J, the gap between germline ends came to 30 bases. The CDR3 loop reads CASSRLGTARERGGYEQYF. The CDR3 DNA follows: TGTGCCAGCAGCCGCCTCGGGACCGCGCGCGAGAGGGGAGGCTACGAGCAGTACTTC.

This clone was counted ten times or more. DNA for the CDR3: TGTGCCAGCAACCAGGACGGATACTACGAGCAGTACTTC. Translated, it gives CASNQDGYYEQYF. The J gene is TRBJ2-7, the V gene TRBV6-5; D is unclear. CDR1 is MNHEY and CDR2 is SVGAGI in the germline V gene. V dropped 7 bases and J dropped 3 bases, with 13 bases sitting between them. This CDR3 spans 13 amino acids.

The CDR3 DNA is TGTGCCAGCAGAGGGGCCCCCTACGAGCAGTACTTC. This sequence encodes CASRGAPYEQYF. This chain links TRBV6-5 with TRBJ2-7, with D perhaps matching TRBD1 (5 bases). V was shortened by 6 bases and J by 2 bases, with 8 bases between the two germline ends. CDR1 and CDR2 from the germline V gene are MNHEY and SVGAGI. The CDR3 consists of 12 residues.

This clone showed up just once. The CDR3 region is CASTSGTGSGNTIYF. The DNA of the CDR3 is TGCGCCAGCACCTCCGGGACCGGCTCTGGAAACACCATATATTTT. The chain employs TRBV10-1 and TRBJ1-3; D may be TRBD1 (5 bases). Germline V CDR1 and CDR2: WNHNN, SYGVQD (reference sequence). CDR3 length equals 15 residues. The V end lost 7 bases, the J end lost 0 bases, and 13 bases lay between the germline ends.

The rearrangement joins TRBV29-1 to TRBJ2-2, with TRBD1 as a possible D gene (5 bases). The CDR3 contains 14 residues. Germline assignment: CDR1 SQVTM and CDR2 ANQGSEA. The V and J ends lost 5 bases and 3 bases respectively, with 13 bases between them. DNA of the CDR3: TGCAGCGTTCCTTCAGGGAAATACACCGGGGAGCTGTTTTTT. It codes for CSVPSGKYTGELFF.

The rearrangement uses TRBV19 and TRBJ2-6, with D unresolved. CDR3 length: 15 residues. The V end was cut by 2 bases, the J end by 1 base, with 6 bases between. Germline V gene sequence: CDR1 LNHDA, CDR2 SQIVND (reference sequence). The CDR3 loop is CASSIPPSGANVLTF. As DNA, the CDR3 is TGTGCCAGTAGTATACCGCCGTCTGGGGCCAACGTCCTGACTTTC.

The chain joins TRBV9 to TRBJ2-7; D may be TRBD1 (5 bases). Germline-derived CDR1 and CDR2 are SGDLS and YYNGEE. This CDR3 region has 13 residues. V gave up 0 bases and J gave up 5 bases, with 9 bases separating them. The CDR3 reads CASSVEIRDEQYF. CDR3 nucleotides: TGTGCCAGCAGCGTAGAAATCAGGGACGAGCAGTACTTC.